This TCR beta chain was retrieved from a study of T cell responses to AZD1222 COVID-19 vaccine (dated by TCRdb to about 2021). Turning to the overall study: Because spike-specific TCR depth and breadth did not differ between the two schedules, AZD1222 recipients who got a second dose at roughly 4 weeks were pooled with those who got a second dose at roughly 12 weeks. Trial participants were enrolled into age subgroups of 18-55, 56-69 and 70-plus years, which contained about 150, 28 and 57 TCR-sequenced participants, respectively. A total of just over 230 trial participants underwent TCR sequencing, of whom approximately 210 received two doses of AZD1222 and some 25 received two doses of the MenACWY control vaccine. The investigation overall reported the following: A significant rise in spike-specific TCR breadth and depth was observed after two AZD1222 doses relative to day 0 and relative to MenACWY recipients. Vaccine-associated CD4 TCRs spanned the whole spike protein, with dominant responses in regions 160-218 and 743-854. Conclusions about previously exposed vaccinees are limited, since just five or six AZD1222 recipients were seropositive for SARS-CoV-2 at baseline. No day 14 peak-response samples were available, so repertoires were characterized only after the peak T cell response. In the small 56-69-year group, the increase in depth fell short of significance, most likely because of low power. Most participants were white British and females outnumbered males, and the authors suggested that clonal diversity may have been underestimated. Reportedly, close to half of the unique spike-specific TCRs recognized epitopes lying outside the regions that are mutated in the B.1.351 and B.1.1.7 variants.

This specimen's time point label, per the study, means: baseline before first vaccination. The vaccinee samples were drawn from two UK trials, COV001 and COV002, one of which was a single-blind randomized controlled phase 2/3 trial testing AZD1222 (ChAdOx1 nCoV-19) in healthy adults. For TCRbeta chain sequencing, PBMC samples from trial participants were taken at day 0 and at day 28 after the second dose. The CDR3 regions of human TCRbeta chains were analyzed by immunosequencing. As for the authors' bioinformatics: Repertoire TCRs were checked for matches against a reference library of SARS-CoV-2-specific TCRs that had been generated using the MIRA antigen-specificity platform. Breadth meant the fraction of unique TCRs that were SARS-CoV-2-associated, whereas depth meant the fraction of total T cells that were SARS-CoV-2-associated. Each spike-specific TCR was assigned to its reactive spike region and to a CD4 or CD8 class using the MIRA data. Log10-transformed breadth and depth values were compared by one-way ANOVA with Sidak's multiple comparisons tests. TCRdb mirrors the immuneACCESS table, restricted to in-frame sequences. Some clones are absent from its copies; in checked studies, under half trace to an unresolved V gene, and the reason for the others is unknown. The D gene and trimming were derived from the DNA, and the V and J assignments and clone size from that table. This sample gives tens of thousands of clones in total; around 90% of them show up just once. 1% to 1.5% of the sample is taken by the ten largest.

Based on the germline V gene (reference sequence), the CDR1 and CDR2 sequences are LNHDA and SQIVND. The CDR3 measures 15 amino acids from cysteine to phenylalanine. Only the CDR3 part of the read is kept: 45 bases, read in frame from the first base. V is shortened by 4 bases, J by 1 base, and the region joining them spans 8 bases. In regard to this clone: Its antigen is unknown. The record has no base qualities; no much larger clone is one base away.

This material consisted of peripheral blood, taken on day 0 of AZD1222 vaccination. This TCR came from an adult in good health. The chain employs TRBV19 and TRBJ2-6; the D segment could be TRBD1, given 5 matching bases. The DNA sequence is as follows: TGTGCCAGTAGTACCAGGGCATCTGGGGCCAACGTCCTGACTTTC. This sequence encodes CASSTRASGANVLTF.